This T cell receptor beta chain was recovered during a study of blood T cell repertoires in COVID-19. Participants' own reports of clinical history determined their cohort assignment. The authors' processing: Estimation of nucleated cell counts relied on the amplification of reference gene primers. Method: immunoSEQ multiplex PCR; TCRdb's copy keeps in-frame clones and lacks some. Clone size and the V and J calls come from that table; the DNA yielded D and trimming. Among around 470,000 clones listed, about nine tenths were seen once. Trimming at V came to 2 bases and at J to 3 bases, leaving 0 bases not matched to a gene. CDR1 and CDR2 from the germline V gene are SGDLS and YYNGEE. The CDR3 length is 14 residues.

This rearrangement joins TRBV9 to TRBJ2-2, with 8 bases aligning to TRBD1. Sample: PBMCs or T cells enriched from blood (not recorded which). This clonotype originated in a young man who had recovered from COVID-19. The CDR3 is CASSVTGDTGELFF. The CDR3 nucleotides are TGTGCCAGCAGCGTGACAGGGGACACCGGGGAGCTGTTTTTT.